These 19 T cell receptor beta chains were sequenced from one sample in a study of T cell responses to AZD1222 COVID-19 vaccine. Produced via immunoSEQ multiplex PCR; TCRdb's table is partial and in-frame only. This table holds roughly 150,000 clones, more than 85% found once. The sequencing used peripheral blood, collected 28 days after the second AZD1222 dose. The receptor source for this set is an adult who received the AZD1222 COVID-19 vaccine.

The chain is built from TRBV9 and TRBJ1-1; maybe TRBD1 (5 bases). Per germline, CDR1 SGDLS and CDR2 YYNGEE. The V end lost 4 bases, the J end lost 6 bases, and 16 bases lay between the germline ends. This CDR3 comprises 14 residues. In DNA, the CDR3 is TGTGCCAGCAGCTCTTTTCAGGGTGGAGCTGAAGCTTTCTTT. Protein product: CASSSFQGGAEAFF.

The chain joins TRBV28 to TRBJ2-7; weak D call: TRBD1 (5 bases). From germline, CDR1 is MDHEN and CDR2 SYDVKM. The CDR3 extends over 12 amino acids. V was shortened by 6 bases and J by 2 bases, with 8 bases between the two germline ends. CDR3 sequence reads: CASRTEPYEQYF. DNA for the CDR3: TGTGCCAGCAGGACAGAACCCTACGAGCAGTACTTC.

This chain joins TRBV10-3 and TRBJ1-2; D call uncertain. The CDR3 length is 12 residues. Trimming stripped 4 bases from V and 8 bases from J, with 11 bases between. Germline CDR1 ENHRY, CDR2 SYGVKD. The CDR3 here is CAISGSPEGYTF. CDR3 nucleotide sequence: TGTGCCATCAGTGGATCCCCGGAGGGCTACACCTTC.

This CDR3 reads CASSTGGTGVRDTQYF. As DNA, the CDR3 is TGTGCCAGCAGTACCGGCGGGACAGGGGTCAGGGATACGCAGTATTTT. The chain uses TRBV6-2 or TRBV6-3 and TRBJ2-3; 10 nucleotides match TRBD1. Germline V CDR1 and CDR2: MNHEY, SVGEGT. The CDR3 has 16 residues. The junction had 11 bases not matched to a gene; V was cut back by 5 bases and J by 6 bases.

The chain couples TRBV12-3 or TRBV12-4 to TRBJ1-1, with 11 bases lining up with TRBD1. The V and J ends lost 8 bases and 7 bases, in that order; junction bases with no gene match: 3. The CDR3 spans 12 residues. CDR3 residues: CASGQGAGEAFF. The CDR3 region has the DNA TGTGCCAGCGGACAGGGGGCCGGTGAAGCTTTCTTT.

V is TRBV28 and J is TRBJ2-3; D not resolved. Trimming shortened V by 4 bases and J by 4 bases, and 9 bases separated the two germline ends. Germline CDR1 is MDHEN and CDR2 is SYDVKM. The CDR3 runs to 13 residues. In DNA form, the CDR3 reads TGTGCCAGCAGTTGGAAGGCCCCAGATACGCAGTATTTT. Translated: CASSWKAPDTQYF.

The J gene is TRBJ1-5, the V gene TRBV9; weak D call: TRBD1 (6 bases). The CDR3 consists of 13 residues. Trimming removed 3 bases at V and 4 bases at J, with 8 bases between. The germline gives CDR1 SGDLS, CDR2 YYNGEE. CDR3 loop: CASSGTGNQPQHF. CDR3 nucleotide sequence: TGTGCCAGCAGCGGAACAGGGAATCAGCCCCAGCATTTT.

This clone was observed once. The chain is built from TRBV6-1 and TRBJ2-7; 11 nucleotides align to TRBD2. The ends lost 4 bases at V and 4 bases at J; junction bases unmatched: 12. The length of the CDR3 is 17 residues. From germline, CDR1 is MNHNS and CDR2 SASEGT. CDR3 coding DNA: TGTGCCAGCAGTGGGGACTCGTGGGCTAGCGGGGGGTACGAGCAGTACTTC. This encodes CASSGDSWASGGYEQYF.

The rearrangement uses TRBV3-1 (or the pseudogene TRBV3-2) and TRBJ2-1; D gene uncertain. With 0 bases removed from V and 2 bases from J, the gap between germline ends came to 8 bases. CDR1 LGHDT and CDR2 YNNKEL come from the germline V gene (reference sequence). CDR3 length: 15 residues. In DNA form, the CDR3 reads TGTGCCAGCAGCCAAGATAGGGTACCCTACAATGAGCAGTTCTTC. Translated, it gives CASSQDRVPYNEQFF.

The rearrangement joins TRBV2 to TRBJ2-5; maybe TRBD2 (5 bases). CDR1 and CDR2 from the germline V gene are SNHLY and FYNNEI. The length of the CDR3 is 13 residues. V dropped 1 base and J dropped 5 bases, with 8 bases sitting between them. CDR3 in DNA: TGTGCCAGCAGTGAAGGAGGGAGTGAGACCCAGTACTTC. Translated: CASSEGGSETQYF.

This rearrangement joins TRBV23-1 to TRBJ2-7, with D perhaps matching TRBD2 (6 bases). TRBV23-1 is an ORF, with its function uncertain. V lost 3 bases and J 4 bases, leaving 10 bases between the germline ends. CDR3 length: 13 amino acids. The DNA for the CDR3 is TGCGCCAGCAGTCACCCGGGACTTTACGAGCAGTACTTC. It specifies CASSHPGLYEQYF.

This sequence joins TRBV5-4 and TRBJ1-2, with 8 nucleotides matching TRBD1. The CDR3 length is 13 residues. Germline CDR1 reads SGHNT; CDR2 reads YYREEE (reference sequence). Losses at the gene ends were 3 bases for V and 4 bases for J; bases not matched to a gene: 2. The CDR3 sequence is CASSSGGGYGYTF. DNA of the CDR3: TGTGCCAGCAGCTCAGGGGGCGGCTATGGCTACACCTTC.

The chain links TRBV4-2 to TRBJ1-6; D unresolved. The CDR3 is 17 amino acids. Trimming took 0 bases from V and 0 from J, leaving 9 bases between them. Germline V gene lookup returns CDR1 LGHNA and CDR2 YNFKEQ. CDR3 nucleotide sequence: TGTGCCAGCAGCCAAGACGAGGAGAGCTCCTATAATTCACCCCTCCACTTT. Amino acids: CASSQDEESSYNSPLHF.

This clone is a singleton in its sample. The J gene is TRBJ2-4, the V gene TRBV3-1 (or the pseudogene TRBV3-2); no clear D. The CDR3 consists of 16 residues. V was shortened by 1 base and J by 0 bases, with 10 bases between the two germline ends. Germline V gene data show CDR1 as LGHDT and CDR2 as YNNKEL (reference sequence). This CDR3 is CASSQVGGVAKNIQYF. Here the CDR3 DNA reads TGTGCCAGCAGCCAAGTCGGTGGGGTAGCCAAAAACATTCAGTACTTC.

The chain has TRBV3-1 (or the pseudogene TRBV3-2) and TRBJ1-2, with 10 bases lining up with TRBD1. Germline values: CDR1 LGHDT, CDR2 YNNKEL (reference sequence). Trimming at V came to 2 bases and at J to 8 bases, leaving 11 bases not matched to a gene. The CDR3 totals 16 residues. The CDR3 DNA reads TGTGCCAGCAGCCAATCTCCTGGGACAGGGGAATACGGCTACACCTTC. It is translated as CASSQSPGTGEYGYTF.

In DNA form, the CDR3 reads TGTGCCAGCAGCTTAGCGTTAGGGGGCACCGGGGAGCTGTTTTTT. This translates into CASSLALGGTGELFF. The chain joins TRBV11-2 to TRBJ2-2; TRBD1 might be the D (6 bases). This CDR3 is built from 15 residues. The germline V gene encodes CDR1 SGHAT and CDR2 FQNNGV. The V end lost 1 base, the J end lost 4 bases, and 10 bases lay between the germline ends. Full variable domain (remainder filled in from reference TRBV11-2 and TRBJ2-2): EAGVAQSPRYKIIEKRQSVAFWCNPISGHATLYWYQQILGQGPKLLIQFQNNGVVDDSQLPKDRFSAERLKGVDSTLKIQPAKLEDSAVYLCASSLALGGTGELFFGEGSRLTVL.

V usage is TRBV5-1 and J usage is TRBJ1-2; no definite D call. The germline CDR1 and CDR2 sequences are SGHRS and YFSETQ. The germline V and J ends were trimmed by 0 bases and 2 bases, with 8 bases remaining between them. The CDR3 has 14 amino acids. This CDR3 reads CASSLDSANYGYTF. The CDR3 nucleotides are TGCGCCAGCAGCTTGGATTCAGCGAACTATGGCTACACCTTC.

The rearrangement links TRBV30 to TRBJ2-3, with D possibly being TRBD2 (5 bases). Germline V CDR1 and CDR2: GTSNPN, SVGIG (reference sequence). The CDR3 sequence is 11 residues long. Trimming took 7 bases from V and 2 from J, leaving 7 bases between them. As DNA, the CDR3 is TGTGCCTACGGGGTCACAGATACGCAGTATTTT. It translates to CAYGVTDTQYF.

The chain has TRBV18 and TRBJ1-1; 7 bases align to TRBD1. Germline CDR1 reads KGHSH; CDR2 reads LQKENI. Losses at the gene ends were 6 bases for V and 0 bases for J; bases not matched to a gene: 4. The CDR3 consists of 14 residues. CDR3 bases: TGTGCCAGCTCGCCGGACAGGTTGAACACTGAAGCTTTCTTT. It codes for CASSPDRLNTEAFF.